This T cell receptor (beta chain) derives from a study of shared clonotypes between healthy human individuals. Study results and limitations: Generally, naive subsets (rather than memory subsets) showed larger estimated richness.

Germline V CDR1 and CDR2: ENHRY, SYGVKD. The CDR3 totals 11 residues. V was shortened by 1 base and J by 6 bases, with 3 bases between the two germline ends. Remarks on this clone: Its antigen remains unknown.

In the original processing: ImmunoSEQ yielded junction-only sequences lacking quality scores, so filtering differed. The data were produced by immunoSEQ multiplex PCR, yet TCRdb's version contains in-frame clones alone and is incomplete. That table is the source of V, J and clone size, and D and trimming were worked out from the DNA. The top ten clones hold around 1.5% of a sample with some 900,000 clones, about three quarters of them seen once. The chain uses TRBV10-3 and TRBJ1-1; D ambiguous. The source material was memory CD4+ T cells sorted from blood. The sample's subset: CD45RA-negative fraction. The source of this sequence is a man aged 18 to 29 in good health. The CDR3: CAISEFAEAFF. CDR3 coding DNA: TGTGCCATCAGTGAGTTCGCTGAAGCTTTCTTT.